This TCR beta chain was identified during a study of blood T cells in healthy people across ages. Isolation per sample recovered at least 6 million PBMCs. Study results and caveats: Fewer expanded clones and more diversity marked long-lived versus aged donors.

Trimming shortened V by 0 bases and J by 5 bases, and 11 bases separated the two germline ends. The germline CDR1 and CDR2 sequences are LGHNA and YSLEER. This CDR3 has 15 amino acids. This clonotype was seen more than once but under ten times. Its specificity is unknown. The second PCR ran about 6 to 11 cycles with a sample-barcoded 5' primer and J-beta primers. TCRdb fed the 5' RACE reads into MiXCR, producing one record per CDR3 protein. In the table there are just under 900,000 distinct CDR3 sequences, around 26% of which are singletons. The chain employs TRBV4-3 and TRBJ1-5; TRBD1 is a possible D gene (5 bases). The receptor's source is a woman aged 80 or over in good health. The sample consisted of blood. The CDR3 loop reads CASSQDRVPYQPQHF. The CDR3 DNA sequence: TGCGCCAGCAGCCAAGACAGGGTGCCGTATCAGCCCCAGCATTTT.